This T cell receptor (beta chain) stems from a study of blood T cell repertoires in COVID-19. Study context: The origin of the acute and convalescent COVID-19 samples was the United States, Italy and Spain. The analysed material was cDNA or gDNA that came from T cells, B-cell-depleted T cells, or PBMCs.

Original methodology: Reference gene primer amplification gave nucleated cell count estimates. Clones were sequenced by immunoSEQ multiplex PCR, and TCRdb holds only the in-frame ones, with some missing. The V and J calls and clone size come from that table; D and trimming were worked out from the DNA. This table holds about 190,000 clones, 89% found once. Material: peripheral blood. This TCR came from a man in his forties or fifties with acute or convalescent COVID-19.

DNA of the CDR3: TGTGCTAGTGGTTTTGGGGGGGGTGTCACCGGGGAGCTGTTTTTT. Translating gives CASGFGGGVTGELFF. The rearrangement links TRBV12-5 to TRBJ2-2, with 7 bases that match TRBD2. The CDR3 is made up of 15 amino acids. Germline CDR1 LGHNT, CDR2 FRNRAP. With V trimmed by 3 bases and J by 4 bases, 5 bases remained unmatched.